Given below is one TCR beta chain in context. This clonotype has only a few counts. Its antigen is not yet known. No base qualities exist here, and no much larger clone lies one base off it. These data originate in a study of early T cells in non-severe SARS-CoV-2 infection (dated by TCRdb to the early 2020s). In terms of the full investigation: TCR sequencing used bulk RNA from unsorted whole blood, so alpha and beta chains could not be paired.

Study-wide findings and limitations: VDJdb matching was skewed toward anti-spike CD8 responses and likely underestimated virus-specific expansions by missing private and CD4 specificities.

Libraries came from 5' RACE. Sequenced using a NextSeq 500. To correct for sequencing error and PCR bias, the TCR library protocol tagged individual cDNA molecules with unique molecular identifiers. Sequencing covered both TCR alpha and beta chains, and within each sample the abundances of alpha and beta sequences were tightly co-correlated. As for how the authors treated the data: Decombinator V4 was used to annotate TCR sequences for V gene, J gene and CDR3. TCRs were defined as expanded if a significant change between any two time points was detected under a Poisson model with p below 0.0001. TCR abundances were normalised to the total number of TCRs sequenced per sample and were expressed as counts per million. MAIT TCRs were defined by TRAV1-2 paired with TRAJ12, TRAJ20 or TRAJ33, and iNKT TCRs by TRAV10 paired with TRAJ18. VDJdb, accessed on 1 November 2021, was searched for TCRs annotated for CMV, EBV and SARS-CoV-2, and TCRs annotated for more than one antigen were excluded. TCRdb ran its own pipeline on the public reads, namely fastp trimming at Q25 and MiXCR clone calling, and kept in-frame beta chains. Duplicate CDR3 protein sequences are folded into a single record with the most common DNA and genes. TCRdb, not the authors, supplied the V and J calls. The sample includes under 45,000 distinct CDR3 sequences, with approximately 8.7% observed a single time. The ten largest clones take up approximately 13% of the sample.

The trim is 3 bases for V and 5 bases for J, with a gap of 14 bases between the germline ends. CDR1 and CDR2 were assigned from the germline V gene as SGHAT and FQNNGV. Measured from the cysteine to the phenylalanine, the CDR3 is 16 residues long. Only CDR3 DNA remains: 48 bases, in frame from the first base. This was a case-control study nested in a cohort of healthcare workers in London, UK, who had nasopharyngeal swab PCR tests and blood samples taken every week. Between 23 and 31 March 2020, the week of the UK lockdown, healthcare workers were enrolled and then followed up weekly for as long as 16 weeks.

Recombination linked TRBV11-2 to TRBJ1-6; tentative D gene TRBD1, with 5 bases matching. This sequence was found in an adult who was a healthcare worker with PCR-confirmed SARS-CoV-2 infection or an uninfected control (not recorded which). The material sequenced was whole blood, taken at baseline. The DNA sequence follows: TGTGCCAGCAGCTTCCTTGACAGTCTTAATAATTCACCCCTCCACTTT. Its amino acids are CASSFLDSLNNSPLHF.